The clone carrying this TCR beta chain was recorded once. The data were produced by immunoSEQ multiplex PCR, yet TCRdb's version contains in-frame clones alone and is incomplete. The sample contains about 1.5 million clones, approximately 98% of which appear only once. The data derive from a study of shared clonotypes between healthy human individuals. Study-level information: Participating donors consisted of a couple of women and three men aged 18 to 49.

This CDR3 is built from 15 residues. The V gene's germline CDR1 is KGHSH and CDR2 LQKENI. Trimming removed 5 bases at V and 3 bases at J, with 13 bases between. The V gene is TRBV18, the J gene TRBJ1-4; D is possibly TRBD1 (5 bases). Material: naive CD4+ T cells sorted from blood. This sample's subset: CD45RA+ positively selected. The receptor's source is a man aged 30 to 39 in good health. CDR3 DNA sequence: TGTGCCAGCTCAAGAACGACAGTGCCTAATGAAAAACTGTTTTTT. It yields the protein CASSRTTVPNEKLFF.